Each of the 20 T cell receptor beta chains below was sequenced from the same sample in a study of cytotoxic CD8 clonotypes in ibrutinib-treated CLL. Here immunoSEQ multiplex PCR was the method, and the copy in TCRdb shows in-frame clones only, minus some. The data show about 140,000 clones, roughly three quarters seen once. The sequencing here drew on PBMCs, taken after 24 months of ibrutinib treatment. All receptors come from a human donor with chronic lymphocytic leukemia.

For the CDR3, the DNA is TGTGCCAGCAGTCCCCACACTGAAGCTTTCTTT. This translates into CASSPHTEAFF. The chain couples TRBV28 to TRBJ1-1; D not certain. Germline CDR1 MDHEN, CDR2 SYDVKM. CDR3 length: 11 amino acids. Trimming removed 5 bases from V and 3 bases from J, with 4 bases in between.

The chain recombines TRBV28 with TRBJ1-2; the match to TRBD1 covers 8 bases. V gave up 2 bases and J gave up 4 bases; unmatched junction bases: 3. CDR1 is MDHEN and CDR2 is SYDVKM in the germline V gene. The CDR3 spans 14 residues. The CDR3 nucleotides read TGTGCCAGCAGTTTACAGGGGGCGGGCTATGGCTACACCTTC. The encoded protein is CASSLQGAGYGYTF.

V usage is TRBV27 and J usage is TRBJ2-7, with 7 bases aligning to TRBD1. Looked up from germline, CDR1 is MNHEY and CDR2 is SMNVEV (reference sequence). The CDR3 totals 16 residues. After removal of 6 bases from V and 0 bases from J, the junction contained 11 bases not matched to a gene. CDR3 in DNA: TGTGCCAGCAGCCCGGAGTGGGGGACAGCCTCCTACGAGCAGTACTTC. Translation: CASSPEWGTASYEQYF.

V usage is TRBV7-6 and J usage is TRBJ1-4; 8 bases line up with TRBD1. Germline loops: CDR1 SGHVS, CDR2 FNYEAQ. The CDR3 covers 20 residues. The V segment lost 1 base and the J segment 3 bases; nucleotides outside the gene matches: 16. The CDR3 DNA reads TGTGCCAGCAGCTTAGTCTCGGCAGGGGGCGCAGATTCGGCTAATGAAAAACTGTTTTTT. It specifies CASSLVSAGGADSANEKLFF.

The chain joins TRBV19 to TRBJ2-6, with a possible D match to TRBD1 (6 bases). Germline CDR1 is LNHDA and CDR2 is SQIVND (reference sequence). This CDR3 has 15 residues. V lost 5 bases to trimming and J lost 4 bases, with 12 bases between them. The CDR3 nucleotides are TGTGCCAGTAGTGTACAGGGATCCGGGGCCAACGTCCTGACTTTC. The encoded protein is CASSVQGSGANVLTF.

V gene TRBV18 combines with J gene TRBJ1-3; no firm D call. The CDR3 totals 13 residues. Germline loops: CDR1 KGHSH, CDR2 LQKENI. V lost 3 bases, J lost 4 bases, and 7 bases lay in between. The CDR3 region has the DNA TGTGCCAGCTCACCCGTGAGGGGAAACACCATATATTTT. Encoded protein: CASSPVRGNTIYF.

The V and J genes are TRBV18 and TRBJ2-3; TRBD2 matches 8 bases. Germline CDR1 KGHSH, CDR2 LQKENI. V shed 3 bases and J 0 bases; nucleotides not matched to a gene: 11. The CDR3 is made up of 18 amino acids. CDR3 amino acids: CASSPPWGSGASTDTQYF. In DNA form, the CDR3 reads TGTGCCAGCTCACCCCCCTGGGGTAGCGGGGCGAGCACAGATACGCAGTATTTT.

The chain links TRBV25-1 to TRBJ2-2; 10 bases agree with TRBD2. V dropped 2 bases and J dropped 7; count of bases not matched to a gene: 7. Germline V gene lookup returns CDR1 MGHDK and CDR2 SYGVNS. The CDR3 runs 16 residues. For the CDR3, the DNA is TGTGCCAGCAGTGAAGGGGTTAGCGGGAGGTTCGGGGAGCTGTTTTTT. It yields the protein CASSEGVSGRFGELFF.

J is TRBJ1-4 and V is TRBV6-5; D perhaps matches TRBD1 (5 bases). The CDR3 consists of 15 residues. CDR1 MNHEY and CDR2 SVGAGI come from the germline V gene. V was clipped by 6 bases and J by 8 bases, with 19 bases between them. The CDR3 DNA reads as TGTGCCAGCAGACGGAGACAGATAGCGGGGGAAAAACTGTTTTTT. Translated: CASRRRQIAGEKLFF.

The DNA for the CDR3 is TGTGCCAGCAGCCCTCCTTTCGCAGATACGCAGTATTTT. This sequence encodes CASSPPFADTQYF. V usage is TRBV7-2 and J usage is TRBJ2-3, with D uncertain. Germline CDR1 reads SGHTA; CDR2 reads FQGNSA. The V and J ends lost 5 bases and 4 bases respectively, with 10 bases between them. The CDR3 loop spans 13 amino acids.

The rearrangement links TRBV30 to TRBJ1-5; D may be TRBD1 (5 bases). Germline V CDR1 and CDR2: GTSNPN, SVGIG (reference sequence). The V end was cut by 8 bases, the J end by 3 bases, with 14 bases between. The CDR3 spans 13 residues. The CDR3 DNA follows: TGTGCCGGGACTGGGGGACTCAATCAGCCCCAGCATTTT. It encodes CAGTGGLNQPQHF.

This clone was counted at least ten times. The chain employs TRBV7-9 and TRBJ1-5, with 9 bases that match TRBD1. CDR1 is SEHNR and CDR2 is FQNEAQ in the germline V gene (reference sequence). The CDR3 totals 14 residues. Germline trimming cut 5 bases from V and 9 bases from J; bases unmatched to any gene: 8. The CDR3 region has the DNA TGTGCCAGCAGCCCCCGGACAGGGGATGGGCCCCAGCATTTT. Translation: CASSPRTGDGPQHF.

A remark on this clone: The sample holds other DNA sequences that translate to the same CDR3. The CDR3 bases are TGCGCCAGCAGCCCCGGGACAGGGAAAGAGACCCAGTACTTC. Encoded protein: CASSPGTGKETQYF. V is TRBV5-1 and J is TRBJ2-5; 9 bases are a match to TRBD1. V lost 4 bases to trimming and J lost 3 bases; unmatched junction nucleotides: 4. Germline-derived CDR1 and CDR2 are SGHRS and YFSETQ. The CDR3 loop spans 14 amino acids. Based on the CDR3 plus reference TRBV5-1 and TRBJ2-5, the full variable domain is KAGVTQTPRYLIKTRGQQVTLSCSPISGHRSVSWYQQTPGQGLQFLFEYFSETQRNKGNFPGRFSGRQFSNSRSEMNVSTLELGDSALYLCASSPGTGKETQYFGPGTRLLVL.

V and J are TRBV5-6 and TRBJ2-6, with D maybe TRBD1 (5 bases). CDR3 length: 15 residues. V lost 1 base and J lost 4, with 9 bases in between. Germline-derived CDR1 and CDR2 are SGHDT and YYEEEE. The DNA for the CDR3 is TGTGCCAGCAGCTTGCAGGGTTTAGGGGCCAACGTCCTGACTTTC. Translated: CASSLQGLGANVLTF.

The chain recombines TRBV6-5 with TRBJ2-7; D possibly matches TRBD1 or TRBD2 (6 bases each). V lost 9 bases and J 7 bases, leaving 25 bases between the germline ends. Germline V gene data show CDR1 as MNHEY and CDR2 as SVGAGI. CDR3 length: 15 residues. The CDR3 region has the DNA TGTGCCAGTAGTCGGGGGCTAGTCCCCCAGGGTGAGCAGTACTTC. Protein: CASSRGLVPQGEQYF.

The sample holds one count of this clone. The chain recombines TRBV7-9 with TRBJ1-1, with 8 bases identical to TRBD1. After removal of 3 bases from V and 3 bases from J, the junction contained 3 bases not matched to a gene. The CDR3 contains 14 residues. Germline values: CDR1 SEHNR, CDR2 FQNEAQ (reference sequence). Here the CDR3 DNA reads TGTGCCAGCAGCTTCCAACAGGGGGACACTGAAGCTTTCTTT. Encoded protein: CASSFQQGDTEAFF.

The rearrangement joins TRBV10-3 to TRBJ2-7; possible D gene TRBD2, 6 bases. Trimming left V 8 bases short and J 7 bases short, with 12 bases between. Germline V gives CDR1 ENHRY, CDR2 SYGVKD. The CDR3 has 11 amino acids. Here the CDR3 DNA reads TGTGCCATCGGGACTGGGTGGGAGCAGTACTTC. Encoded protein: CAIGTGWEQYF.

The rearrangement uses TRBV28 and TRBJ2-3; 7 nucleotides agree with TRBD2. The junction had 6 bases not matched to a gene; V was cut back by 5 bases and J by 4 bases. This CDR3 is built from 14 residues. The germline V gene encodes CDR1 MDHEN and CDR2 SYDVKM. CDR3 amino acids: CASSTGLVPDTQYF. DNA for the CDR3: TGTGCCAGCAGTACTGGACTAGTACCAGATACGCAGTATTTT.

This sequence joins TRBV30 and TRBJ1-6, with D unresolved. This CDR3 contains 14 residues. Trimming removed 0 bases from V and 4 bases from J, with 7 bases in between. Germline CDR1 GTSNPN, CDR2 SVGIG (reference sequence). DNA of the CDR3: TGTGCCTGGAGTGTGGGGTGGTATAATTCACCCCTCCACTTT. Translation: CAWSVGWYNSPLHF.

This clone is labeled medium-sized. The rearrangement joins TRBV6-6 to TRBJ2-5; no reliable D call. In germline, CDR1 is MNHNY, CDR2 SVGAGI (reference sequence). The ends were cut back, 6 bases at V and 1 base at J, with 12 bases in the middle. The CDR3 has 14 residues. Here the CDR3 reads CASSLSKTQETQYF. The CDR3 DNA reads as TGTGCCAGCAGCCTTTCAAAGACCCAAGAGACCCAGTACTTC.